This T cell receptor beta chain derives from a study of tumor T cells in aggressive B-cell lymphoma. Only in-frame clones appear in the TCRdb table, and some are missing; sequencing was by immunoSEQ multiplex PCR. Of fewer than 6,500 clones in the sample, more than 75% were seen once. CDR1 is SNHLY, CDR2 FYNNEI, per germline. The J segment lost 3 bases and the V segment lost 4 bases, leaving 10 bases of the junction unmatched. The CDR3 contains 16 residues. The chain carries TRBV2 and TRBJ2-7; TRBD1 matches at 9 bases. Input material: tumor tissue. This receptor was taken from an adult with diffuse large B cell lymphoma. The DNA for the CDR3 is TGTGCCAGCAGTGGCTGGACAGGGGTGGGGAACTACGAGCAGTACTTC. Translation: CASSGWTGVGNYEQYF.